A selection of T cell receptor beta chains follows, all from one sample in a study of blood T cell repertoires in COVID-19. The protocol was immunoSEQ multiplex PCR, while the TCRdb copy is restricted to in-frame clones and leaves out a portion. Here the sample spans some 96,000 clones, 91% being singletons. Sample: peripheral blood. These receptors were taken from a man aged 50-60 years with active COVID-19. Both conserved end residues are part of each CDR3.

v_gene: TRBV18; j_gene: TRBJ2-5; CDR3aa: CASSPSTTGGRETQYF
v_gene: TRBV27; j_gene: TRBJ2-1; CDR3aa: CASSQPGLAGAGSYNEQFF
v_gene: TRBV6-5; j_gene: TRBJ1-2; CDR3aa: CASQLRGYGYTF
v_gene: TRBV5-4; j_gene: TRBJ2-5; CDR3aa: CASSLAGGETQYF
v_gene: TRBV11-2; j_gene: TRBJ1-1; CDR3aa: CASSLVAGGRMNTEAFF
v_gene: TRBV6-5; j_gene: TRBJ2-1; CDR3aa: CASSRTRMNEQFF
v_gene: TRBV15; j_gene: TRBJ2-7; CDR3aa: CATSLGTPPYEQYF
v_gene: TRBV5-6; j_gene: TRBJ2-3; CDR3aa: CASSLRGTDTQYF
v_gene: TRBV6-4; j_gene: TRBJ1-1; CDR3aa: CASSGQFGTEAFF
v_gene: TRBV5-4; j_gene: TRBJ1-2; CDR3aa: CASSRGTGGSNYGYTF
v_gene: TRBV5-4; j_gene: TRBJ1-4; CDR3aa: CASSLDRGGEKLFF
v_gene: TRBV19; j_gene: TRBJ2-5; CDR3aa: CASSIRPYQETQYF
v_gene: TRBV4-1; j_gene: TRBJ2-1; CDR3aa: CASSPIPGTSGGDEQFF
v_gene: TRBV19; j_gene: TRBJ2-7; CDR3aa: CASSILVWTSEQYF
v_gene: TRBV3-1/TRBV3-2; j_gene: TRBJ2-5; CDR3aa: CASSQIASGRYPQETQYF
v_gene: TRBV6-5; j_gene: TRBJ2-1; CDR3aa: CASRWTSGNYNEQFF
v_gene: TRBV5-1; j_gene: TRBJ2-5; CDR3aa: CASSLGGLAQETQYF
v_gene: TRBV6-6; j_gene: TRBJ1-4; CDR3aa: CASSSGINEKLFF
v_gene: TRBV6-1; j_gene: TRBJ1-1; CDR3aa: CASSEWGGSSTEAFF
v_gene: TRBV27; j_gene: TRBJ2-6; CDR3aa: CASSLEGAYSGANVLTF
v_gene: TRBV10-2; j_gene: TRBJ1-5; CDR3aa: CASSELGHASQPQHF
v_gene: TRBV2; j_gene: TRBJ1-1; CDR3aa: CASSEDRVNTEAFF
v_gene: TRBV9; j_gene: TRBJ2-1; CDR3aa: CASSGEPSYNEQFF
v_gene: TRBV5-1; j_gene: TRBJ2-2; CDR3aa: CASSVQDRYTGELFF
v_gene: TRBV10-3; j_gene: TRBJ1-6; CDR3aa: CAIRGGQGASSNSPLHF
v_gene: TRBV6-5; j_gene: TRBJ1-2; CDR3aa: CASRLQQGAYGYTF
v_gene: TRBV19; j_gene: TRBJ2-3; CDR3aa: CASSSAGGYTDTQYF
v_gene: TRBV7-9; j_gene: TRBJ1-1; CDR3aa: CASSFRGMNTEAFF
v_gene: TRBV7-8; j_gene: TRBJ2-5; CDR3aa: CASSLIGTEGQETQYF
v_gene: TRBV14; j_gene: TRBJ2-3; CDR3aa: CASSVLAGSGDTQYF
v_gene: TRBV7-9; j_gene: TRBJ2-2; CDR3aa: CASNGQNTGELFF
v_gene: TRBV5-1; j_gene: TRBJ1-4; CDR3aa: CASSGGTGHNEKLFF
v_gene: TRBV11-3; j_gene: TRBJ2-1; CDR3aa: CASSKQFNNEQFF
v_gene: TRBV6-6; j_gene: TRBJ1-5; CDR3aa: CASNGVLNSNQPQHF
v_gene: TRBV20-1; j_gene: TRBJ1-2; CDR3aa: CSANHGYGYTF
v_gene: TRBV24-1; j_gene: TRBJ2-1; CDR3aa: CATETSAGGRTYNEQFF
v_gene: TRBV4-2; j_gene: TRBJ1-2; CDR3aa: CASSQDREVYGYTF
v_gene: TRBV6-5; j_gene: TRBJ1-1; CDR3aa: CASITGRDTEAFF
v_gene: TRBV15; j_gene: TRBJ2-5; CDR3aa: CATSRDDLAGAKQETQYF
v_gene: TRBV6-5; j_gene: TRBJ2-1; CDR3aa: CASSYVRRSSYNEQFF